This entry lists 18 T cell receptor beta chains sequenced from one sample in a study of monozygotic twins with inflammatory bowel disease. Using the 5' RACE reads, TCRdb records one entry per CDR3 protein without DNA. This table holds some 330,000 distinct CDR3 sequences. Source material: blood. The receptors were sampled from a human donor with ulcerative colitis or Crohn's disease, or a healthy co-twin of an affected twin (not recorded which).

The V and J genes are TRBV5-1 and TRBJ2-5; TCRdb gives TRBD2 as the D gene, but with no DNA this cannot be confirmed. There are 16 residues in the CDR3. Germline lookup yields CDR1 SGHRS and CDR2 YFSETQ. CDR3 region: CASSLPSTVGGETQYF.

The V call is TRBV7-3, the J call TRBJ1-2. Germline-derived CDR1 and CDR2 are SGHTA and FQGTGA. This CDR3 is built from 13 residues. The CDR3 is CASSLQGSYGYTF.

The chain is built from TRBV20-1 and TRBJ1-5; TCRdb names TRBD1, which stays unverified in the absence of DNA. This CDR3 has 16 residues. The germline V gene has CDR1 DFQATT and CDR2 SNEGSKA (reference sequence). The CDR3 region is CSANPYGGGGNQPQHF.

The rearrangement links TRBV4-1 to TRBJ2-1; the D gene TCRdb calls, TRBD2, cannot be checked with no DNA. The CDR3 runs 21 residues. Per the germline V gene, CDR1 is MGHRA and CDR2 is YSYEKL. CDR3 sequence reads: CVSSQDLGQGYAGVQYNEQFF.

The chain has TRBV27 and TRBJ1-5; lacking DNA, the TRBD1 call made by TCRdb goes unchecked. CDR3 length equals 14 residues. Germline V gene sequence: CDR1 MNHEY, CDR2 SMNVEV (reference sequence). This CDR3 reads CARDRSYSNQPQHF.

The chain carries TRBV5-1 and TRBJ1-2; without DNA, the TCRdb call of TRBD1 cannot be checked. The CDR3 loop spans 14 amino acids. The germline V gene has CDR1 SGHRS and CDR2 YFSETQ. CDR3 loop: CASSLEWGDYGYTF.

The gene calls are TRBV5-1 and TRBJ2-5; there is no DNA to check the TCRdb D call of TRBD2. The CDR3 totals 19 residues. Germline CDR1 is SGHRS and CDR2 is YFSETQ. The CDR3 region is CASSLFRLAESVRQETQYF.

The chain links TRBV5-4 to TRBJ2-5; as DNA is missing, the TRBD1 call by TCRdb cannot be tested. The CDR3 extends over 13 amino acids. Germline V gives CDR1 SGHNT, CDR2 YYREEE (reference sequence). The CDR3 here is CASSGGQGETQYF.

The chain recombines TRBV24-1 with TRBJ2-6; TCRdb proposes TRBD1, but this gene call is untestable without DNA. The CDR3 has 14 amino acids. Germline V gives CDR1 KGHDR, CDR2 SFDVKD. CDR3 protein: CANITRDQGGVLTF.

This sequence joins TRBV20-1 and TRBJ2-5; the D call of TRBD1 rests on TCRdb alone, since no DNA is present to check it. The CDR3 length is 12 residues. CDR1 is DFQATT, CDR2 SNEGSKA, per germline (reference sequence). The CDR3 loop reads CSAPDNSETQYF.

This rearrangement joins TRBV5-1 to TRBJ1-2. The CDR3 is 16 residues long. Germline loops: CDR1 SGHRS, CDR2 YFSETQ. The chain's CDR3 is CASSLDRPNLNYGYTF.

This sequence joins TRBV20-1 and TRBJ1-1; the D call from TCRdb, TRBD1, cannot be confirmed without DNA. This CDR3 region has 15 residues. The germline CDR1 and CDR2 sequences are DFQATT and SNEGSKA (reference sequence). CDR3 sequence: CSASVWQGANTEAFF.

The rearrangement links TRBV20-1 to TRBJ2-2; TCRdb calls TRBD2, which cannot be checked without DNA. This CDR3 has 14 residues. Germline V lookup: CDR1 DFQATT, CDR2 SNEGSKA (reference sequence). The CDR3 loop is CSASGRANTGELFF.

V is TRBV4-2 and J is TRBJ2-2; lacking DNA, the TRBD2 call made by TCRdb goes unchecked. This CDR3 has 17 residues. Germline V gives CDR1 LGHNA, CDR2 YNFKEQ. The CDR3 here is CASSLLTSGSGTGELFF.

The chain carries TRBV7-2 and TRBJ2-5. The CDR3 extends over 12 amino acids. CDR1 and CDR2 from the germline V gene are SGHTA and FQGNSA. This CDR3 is CASSLGWETQYF.

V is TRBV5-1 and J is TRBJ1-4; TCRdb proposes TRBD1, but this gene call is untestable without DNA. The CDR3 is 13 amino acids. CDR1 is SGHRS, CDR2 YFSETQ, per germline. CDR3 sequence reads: CASSRDRDEKLFF.

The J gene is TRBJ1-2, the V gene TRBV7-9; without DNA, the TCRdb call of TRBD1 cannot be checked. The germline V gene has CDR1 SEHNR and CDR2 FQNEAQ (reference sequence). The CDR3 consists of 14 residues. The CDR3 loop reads CASSLGTGPYGYTF.

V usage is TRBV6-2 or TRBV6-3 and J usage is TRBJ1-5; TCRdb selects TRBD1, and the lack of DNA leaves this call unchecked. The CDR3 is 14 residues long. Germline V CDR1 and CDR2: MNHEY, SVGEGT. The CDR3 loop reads CASRETGGNQPHHF.